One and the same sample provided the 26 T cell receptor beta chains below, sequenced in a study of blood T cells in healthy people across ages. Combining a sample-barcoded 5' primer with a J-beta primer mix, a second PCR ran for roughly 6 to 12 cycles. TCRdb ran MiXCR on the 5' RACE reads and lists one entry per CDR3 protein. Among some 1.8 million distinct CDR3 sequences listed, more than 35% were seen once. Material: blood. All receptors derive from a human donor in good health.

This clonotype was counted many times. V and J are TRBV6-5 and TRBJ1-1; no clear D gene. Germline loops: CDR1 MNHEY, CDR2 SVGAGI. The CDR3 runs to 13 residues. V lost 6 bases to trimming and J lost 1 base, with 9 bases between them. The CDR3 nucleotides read TGTGCCAGCAGACTTACACCGAACACTGAAGCTTTCTTT. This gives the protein CASRLTPNTEAFF.

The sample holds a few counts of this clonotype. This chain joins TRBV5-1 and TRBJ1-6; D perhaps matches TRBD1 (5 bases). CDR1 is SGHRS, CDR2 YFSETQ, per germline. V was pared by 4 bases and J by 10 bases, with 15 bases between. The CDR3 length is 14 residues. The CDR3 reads CASSPLGGVSPLHF. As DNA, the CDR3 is TGCGCCAGCAGCCCGCTAGGAGGGGTCTCACCCCTCCACTTT.

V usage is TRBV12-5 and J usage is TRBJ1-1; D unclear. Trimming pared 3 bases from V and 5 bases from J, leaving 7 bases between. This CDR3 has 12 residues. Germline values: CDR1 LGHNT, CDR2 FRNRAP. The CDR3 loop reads CASGFDRTEAFF. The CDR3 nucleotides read TGTGCTAGTGGTTTCGATCGGACTGAAGCTTTCTTT.

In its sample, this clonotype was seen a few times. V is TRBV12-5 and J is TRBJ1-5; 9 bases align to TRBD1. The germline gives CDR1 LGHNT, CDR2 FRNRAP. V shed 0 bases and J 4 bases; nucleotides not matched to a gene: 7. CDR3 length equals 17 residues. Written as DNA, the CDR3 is TGTGCTAGTGGTTTGGTACTGTCGGACAGGGGAAATCAGCCCCAGCATTTT. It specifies CASGLVLSDRGNQPQHF.

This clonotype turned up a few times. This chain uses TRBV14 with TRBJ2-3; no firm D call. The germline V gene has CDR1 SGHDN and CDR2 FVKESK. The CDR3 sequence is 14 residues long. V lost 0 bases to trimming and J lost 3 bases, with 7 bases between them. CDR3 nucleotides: TGTGCCAGCAGCCAAGAAGTGGGGACAGATACGCAGTATTTT. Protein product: CASSQEVGTDTQYF.

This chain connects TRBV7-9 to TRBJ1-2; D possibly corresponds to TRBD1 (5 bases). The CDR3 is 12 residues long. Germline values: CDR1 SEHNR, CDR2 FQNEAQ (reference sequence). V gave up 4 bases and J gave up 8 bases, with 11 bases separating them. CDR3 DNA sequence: TGTGCCAGCAGCTGGGGGTTTGGGGGCTACACCTTC. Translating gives CASSWGFGGYTF.

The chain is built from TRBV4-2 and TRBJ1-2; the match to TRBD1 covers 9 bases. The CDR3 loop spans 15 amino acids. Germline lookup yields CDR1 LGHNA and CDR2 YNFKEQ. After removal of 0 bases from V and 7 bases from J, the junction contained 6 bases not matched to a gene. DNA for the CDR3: TGTGCCAGCAGCCAAGAACACAGGGGGCAGAGTGGCTACACCTTC. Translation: CASSQEHRGQSGYTF.

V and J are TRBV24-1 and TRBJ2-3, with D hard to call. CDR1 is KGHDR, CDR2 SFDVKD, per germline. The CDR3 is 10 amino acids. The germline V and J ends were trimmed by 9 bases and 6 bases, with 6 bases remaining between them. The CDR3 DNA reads TGTGCCACCGGTCAGGATACGCAGTATTTT. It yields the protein CATGQDTQYF.

The CDR3 nucleotides are TGTGCCAGCAGCTTGGACGGGTACAAGAACACTGAAGCTTTCTTT. Amino acids: CASSLDGYKNTEAFF. The V gene is TRBV5-6, the J gene TRBJ1-1; no clear D. Trimming stripped 0 bases from V and 1 base from J, with 10 bases between. The CDR3 length is 15 residues. CDR1 SGHDT and CDR2 YYEEEE come from the germline V gene.

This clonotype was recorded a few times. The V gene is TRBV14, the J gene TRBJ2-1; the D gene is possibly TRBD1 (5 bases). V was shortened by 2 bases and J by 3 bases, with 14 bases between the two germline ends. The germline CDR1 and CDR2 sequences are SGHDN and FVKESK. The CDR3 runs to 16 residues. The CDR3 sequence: CASSQSPPDSYNEQFF. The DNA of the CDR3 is TGTGCCAGCAGCCAAAGCCCCCCTGACAGCTACAATGAGCAGTTCTTC.

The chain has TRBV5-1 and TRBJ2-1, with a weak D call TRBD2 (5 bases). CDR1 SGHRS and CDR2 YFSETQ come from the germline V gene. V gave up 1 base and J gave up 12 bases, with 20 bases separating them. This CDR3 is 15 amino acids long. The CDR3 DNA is TGCGCCAGCAGCTTGAAGCCGGACGGGGAATGGTGGCAGTTCTTC. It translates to CASSLKPDGEWWQFF.

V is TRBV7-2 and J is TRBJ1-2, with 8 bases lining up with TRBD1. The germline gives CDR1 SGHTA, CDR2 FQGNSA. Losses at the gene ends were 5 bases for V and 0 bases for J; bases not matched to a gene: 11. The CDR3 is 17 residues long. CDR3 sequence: CASSRPLDRVSNYGYTF. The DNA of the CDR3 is TGTGCCAGCAGCCGACCACTGGACAGGGTTTCTAACTATGGCTACACCTTC.

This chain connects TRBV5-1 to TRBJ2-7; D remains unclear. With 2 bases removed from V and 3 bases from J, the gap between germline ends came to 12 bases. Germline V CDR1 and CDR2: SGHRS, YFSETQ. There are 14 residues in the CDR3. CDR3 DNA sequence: TGCGCCAGCAGCTTAACCGGACGGTTCTACGAGCAGTACTTC. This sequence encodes CASSLTGRFYEQYF.

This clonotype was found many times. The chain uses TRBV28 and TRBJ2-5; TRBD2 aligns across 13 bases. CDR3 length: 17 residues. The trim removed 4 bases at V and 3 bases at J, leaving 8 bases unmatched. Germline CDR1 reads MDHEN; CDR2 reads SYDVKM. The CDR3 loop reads CASSSVLAGGSEETQYF. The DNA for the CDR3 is TGTGCCAGCAGTTCGGTACTAGCGGGGGGGTCAGAAGAGACCCAGTACTTC.

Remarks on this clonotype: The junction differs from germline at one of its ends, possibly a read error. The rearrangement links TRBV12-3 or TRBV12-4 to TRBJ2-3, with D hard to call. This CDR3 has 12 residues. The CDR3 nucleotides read TGTGCCAGCAATTTAGATGGAGATACGCAGTATTTT. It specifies CASNLDGDTQYF.

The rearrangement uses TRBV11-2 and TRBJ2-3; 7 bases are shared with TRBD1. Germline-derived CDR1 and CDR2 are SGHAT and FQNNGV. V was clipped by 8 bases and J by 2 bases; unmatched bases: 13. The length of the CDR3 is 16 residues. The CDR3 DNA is TGTGCCAGCTGCTCTCTTATCGGGACAGCCACAGATACGCAGTATTTT. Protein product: CASCSLIGTATDTQYF.

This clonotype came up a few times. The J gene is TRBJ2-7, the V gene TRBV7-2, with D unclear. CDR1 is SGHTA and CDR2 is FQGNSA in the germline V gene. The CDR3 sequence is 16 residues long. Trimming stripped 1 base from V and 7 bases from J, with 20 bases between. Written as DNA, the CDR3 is TGTGCCAGCAGCTTAGGTCCACCCCGCACCCTCGGGGAGCAGTACTTC. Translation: CASSLGPPRTLGEQYF.

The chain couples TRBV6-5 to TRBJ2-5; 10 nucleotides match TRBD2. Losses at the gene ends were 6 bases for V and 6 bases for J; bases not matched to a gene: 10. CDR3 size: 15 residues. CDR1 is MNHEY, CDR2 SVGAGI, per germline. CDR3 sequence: CASSRSPSGGQTQYF. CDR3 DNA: TGTGCCAGCAGCCGCTCCCCTAGCGGGGGACAGACCCAGTACTTC.

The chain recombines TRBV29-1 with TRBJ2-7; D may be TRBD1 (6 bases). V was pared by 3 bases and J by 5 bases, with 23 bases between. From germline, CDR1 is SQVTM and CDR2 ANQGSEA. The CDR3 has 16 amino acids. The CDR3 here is CSVDGAEQGSPDEQYF. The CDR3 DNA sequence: TGCAGCGTTGACGGGGCGGAACAGGGTTCCCCGGACGAGCAGTACTTC.

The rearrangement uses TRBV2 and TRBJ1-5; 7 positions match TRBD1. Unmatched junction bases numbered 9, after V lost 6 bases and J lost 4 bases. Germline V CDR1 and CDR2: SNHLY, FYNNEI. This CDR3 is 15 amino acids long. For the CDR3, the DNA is TGTGCCAGCAGCCCGGGCAGGGGGGCTAATCAGCCCCAGCATTTT. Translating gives CASSPGRGANQPQHF.

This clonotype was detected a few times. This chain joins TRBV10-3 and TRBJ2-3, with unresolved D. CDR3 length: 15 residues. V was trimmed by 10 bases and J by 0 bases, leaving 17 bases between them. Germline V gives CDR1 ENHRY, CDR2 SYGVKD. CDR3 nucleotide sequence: TGTGCCAGCACCTGGGCGGTTTCTAGCACAGATACGCAGTATTTT. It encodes CASTWAVSSTDTQYF.

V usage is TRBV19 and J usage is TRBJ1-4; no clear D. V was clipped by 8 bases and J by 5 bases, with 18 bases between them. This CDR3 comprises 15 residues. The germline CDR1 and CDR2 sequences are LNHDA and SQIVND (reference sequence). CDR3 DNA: TGTGCCAGTGGCGAGCAGGCGAAGATGAATGAAAAACTGTTTTTT. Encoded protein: CASGEQAKMNEKLFF.

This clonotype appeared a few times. CDR3 bases: TGCAGTGCTAGAGGGATCCGGTATGGCTACACCTTC. This gives the protein CSARGIRYGYTF. The V and J genes are TRBV20-1 and TRBJ1-2; D unclear. V was shortened by 1 base and J by 5 bases, with 8 bases between the two germline ends. In germline, CDR1 is DFQATT, CDR2 SNEGSKA (reference sequence). The CDR3 has 12 amino acids.

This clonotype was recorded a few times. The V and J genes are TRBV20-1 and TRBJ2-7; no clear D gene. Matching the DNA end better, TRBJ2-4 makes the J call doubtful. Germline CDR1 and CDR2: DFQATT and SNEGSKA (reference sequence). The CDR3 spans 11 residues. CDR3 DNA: TGCAGTGCTAGAGAGGATAACATTCAGTACTTC. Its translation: CSAREDNIQYF.

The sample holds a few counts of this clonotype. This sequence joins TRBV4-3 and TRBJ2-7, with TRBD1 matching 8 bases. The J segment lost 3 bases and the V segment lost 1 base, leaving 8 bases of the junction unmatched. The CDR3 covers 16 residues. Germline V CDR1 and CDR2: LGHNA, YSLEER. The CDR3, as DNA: TGCGCCAGCAGCCAAGCAACAGGGGGTCAATTCTACGAGCAGTACTTC. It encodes CASSQATGGQFYEQYF.

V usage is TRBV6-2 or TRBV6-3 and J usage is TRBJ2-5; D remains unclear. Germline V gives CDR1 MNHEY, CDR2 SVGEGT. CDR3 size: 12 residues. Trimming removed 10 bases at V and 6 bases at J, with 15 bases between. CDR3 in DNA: TGTGCCAACAAGGACCTACCCCAGACCCAGTACTTC. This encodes CANKDLPQTQYF.